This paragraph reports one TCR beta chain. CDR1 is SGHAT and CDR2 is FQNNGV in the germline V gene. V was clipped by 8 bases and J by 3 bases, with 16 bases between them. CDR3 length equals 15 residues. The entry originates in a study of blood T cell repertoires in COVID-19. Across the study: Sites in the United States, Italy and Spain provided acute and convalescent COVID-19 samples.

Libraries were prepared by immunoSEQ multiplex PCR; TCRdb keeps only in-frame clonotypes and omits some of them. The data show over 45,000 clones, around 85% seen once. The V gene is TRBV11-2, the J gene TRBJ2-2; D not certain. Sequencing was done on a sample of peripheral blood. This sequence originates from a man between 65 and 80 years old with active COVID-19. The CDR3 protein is CASRLMGADTGELFF. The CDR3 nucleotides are TGTGCCAGCCGCCTCATGGGCGCTGACACCGGGGAGCTGTTTTTT.